This T cell receptor (beta chain) derives from a study of T cells in women clearing cervical HPV infection. A word on this clone: The CDR3 end falls 3 residues outside the read, so it is completed with the germline J gene.

Assay: immunoSEQ multiplex PCR; the TCRdb copy retains only in-frame clones and omits some. The ten most abundant clones cover roughly a sixth of a sample with roughly 30,000 clones. Germline CDR1 and CDR2: KGHSH and LQKENI. The V segment lost 3 bases and the J segment 4 bases; nucleotides outside the gene matches: 2. CDR3 length equals 13 residues. The gene calls are TRBV18 and TRBJ1-1, with 7 bases that match TRBD1. Sample: blood buffy coat. The sequence was collected from a woman aged 18 to 69 with a cervical HPV16 infection that either progressed to CIN3+ or cleared (not recorded which). The CDR3 DNA, read in part, is TGTGCCAGCTCACCCCCAGGGGGCACTGAA. It specifies CASSPPGGTE. The complete CDR3 protein is CASSPPGGTEAFF.